Following are 13 T cell receptor beta chains from one sample sequenced in a study of early T cells in non-severe SARS-CoV-2 infection. TCRdb independently ran MiXCR on the 5' RACE reads; one entry per CDR3 protein. The table includes around 33,000 distinct CDR3 sequences, 4.5% to 5% detected once. Input material: whole blood. The receptors come from an adult who was a healthcare worker with PCR-confirmed SARS-CoV-2 infection or an uninfected control (not recorded which).

The gene calls are TRBV7-2 and TRBJ2-1; 9 bases are a match to TRBD2. The CDR3 consists of 19 residues. Germline values: CDR1 SGHTA, CDR2 FQGNSA. Trimming took 1 base from V and 0 from J; bases not matched to a gene: 10. The CDR3 reads CASSLVRGTSPSSYNEQFF. The CDR3 DNA is TGTGCCAGCAGCTTAGTGCGTGGGACTAGCCCTAGCTCCTACAATGAGCAGTTCTTC.

The table lists this clonotype with many counts. The rearrangement joins TRBV7-9 to TRBJ2-7, with TRBD1 as a possible D gene (7 bases). V was trimmed by 4 bases and J by 3 bases, leaving 16 bases between them. The CDR3 spans 15 residues. Germline V gene data show CDR1 as SEHNR and CDR2 as FQNEAQ (reference sequence). CDR3 nucleotide sequence: TGTGCCAGCAGCTCAGCCGCGGGACAGCTCTACGAGCAGTACTTC. Translation gives CASSSAAGQLYEQYF.

V and J are TRBV12-3 or TRBV12-4 and TRBJ1-6; 7 nucleotides align to TRBD1. V trimming: 3 bases; J trimming: 7 bases; junction bases outside the gene matches: 3. The CDR3 spans 14 residues. CDR3 bases: TGTGCCAGCAGTTTTGGGACAGTAAATTCACCCCTCCACTTT. It specifies CASSFGTVNSPLHF.

This chain connects TRBV12-3 or TRBV12-4 to TRBJ1-4; D not resolved. Trimming cost V 3 bases and J 5 bases, with 16 bases left between them. The CDR3 is 16 residues long. The CDR3 nucleotides read TGTGCCAGCAGTTTTGGGAAGCCAACACTGAATGAAAAACTGTTTTTT. Its protein is CASSFGKPTLNEKLFF.

This clonotype showed up many times. This chain joins TRBV12-3 or TRBV12-4 and TRBJ1-4, with TRBD1 matching over 9 bases. This CDR3 is built from 14 residues. V shed 8 bases, J shed 7 bases, and the junction held 8 bases outside the gene matches. The CDR3 protein is CASARDRATEKLFF. CDR3 DNA sequence: TGTGCCAGCGCACGGGACAGGGCTACTGAAAAACTGTTTTTT.

This clonotype turned up a few times. The chain joins TRBV5-1 to TRBJ2-5; 13 bases align to TRBD2. Germline CDR1 SGHRS, CDR2 YFSETQ. The CDR3 extends over 16 amino acids. With V trimmed by 3 bases and J by 5 bases, 7 bases remained unmatched. This CDR3 reads CASSSAGTSGAETQYF. CDR3 in DNA: TGCGCCAGCAGCTCCGCCGGGACTAGCGGGGCTGAGACCCAGTACTTC. The complete variable domain, with remaining parts taken from reference TRBV5-1 and TRBJ2-5, reads KAGVTQTPRYLIKTRGQQVTLSCSPISGHRSVSWYQQTPGQGLQFLFEYFSETQRNKGNFPGRFSGRQFSNSRSEMNVSTLELGDSALYLCASSSAGTSGAETQYFGPGTRLLVL.

This clonotype occurred many times. This chain connects TRBV10-2 to TRBJ2-4, with no clear D. Germline V gene data show CDR1 as WSHSY and CDR2 as SAAADI. This CDR3 spans 15 amino acids. Trimming cost V 3 bases and J 0 bases, with 9 bases left between them. The CDR3 reads CASSDDEAAKNIQYF. The CDR3 nucleotides read TGCGCCAGCAGTGACGATGAGGCAGCCAAAAACATTCAGTACTTC.

This clonotype has at least ten counts. V and J are TRBV7-8 and TRBJ1-5; D ambiguous. From germline, CDR1 is SGHVS and CDR2 FQNEAQ. V lost 2 bases to trimming and J lost 0 bases, with 8 bases between them. This CDR3 contains 15 residues. The CDR3 DNA reads as TGTGCCAGCAGCTTAATGGATTATAGCAATCAGCCCCAGCATTTT. This gives the protein CASSLMDYSNQPQHF.

The sample holds many counts of this clonotype. Here the CDR3 reads CASSYSHRESYEQYF. DNA for the CDR3: TGTGCCAGCAGTTACTCGCACAGGGAGTCCTACGAGCAGTACTTC. The chain combines TRBV6-5 with TRBJ2-7; perhaps TRBD1 as D (6 bases). The CDR3 extends over 15 amino acids. The germline V gene has CDR1 MNHEY and CDR2 SVGAGI. Trimming took off 0 bases at V and 1 base at J, with 10 bases between the two ends.

This chain links TRBV5-5 with TRBJ1-2, with 10 bases lining up with TRBD1. The junction had 8 bases not matched to a gene; V was cut back by 4 bases and J by 5 bases. This CDR3 is 15 amino acids long. Germline loops: CDR1 SGHKS, CDR2 YYEKEE (reference sequence). CDR3 in DNA: TGTGCCAGCAGCGTGGACAGGGGGGGTTTTTATGGCTACACCTTC. Translated: CASSVDRGGFYGYTF.

This clonotype was picked up many times. The V gene is TRBV12-3 or TRBV12-4, the J gene TRBJ1-5; 7 nucleotides align to TRBD1. V dropped 5 bases and J dropped 7; count of bases not matched to a gene: 8. CDR3 size: 14 residues. In DNA, the CDR3 is TGTGCCAGCAGTGGATCCAGGGGGAAACAGCCCCAGCATTTT. Amino acids: CASSGSRGKQPQHF.

This clonotype occurred many times. This sequence joins TRBV7-6 and TRBJ2-2; possibly TRBD1 or TRBD2 for D (5 bases each). Per germline, CDR1 SGHVS and CDR2 FNYEAQ. Trimming cost V 4 bases and J 1 base, with 10 bases left between them. CDR3 length equals 15 residues. CDR3 bases: TGTGCCAGCAGCTCCGGGACGGGGAACACCGGGGAGCTGTTTTTT. It yields the protein CASSSGTGNTGELFF.

This clonotype was seen at least ten times. The chain couples TRBV28 to TRBJ2-3; 11 bases line up with TRBD1. The J segment lost 7 bases and the V segment lost 6 bases, leaving 9 bases of the junction unmatched. The CDR3 is 15 residues long. Germline V gene data show CDR1 as MDHEN and CDR2 as SYDVKM. CDR3 nucleotides: TGTGCCAGCAGGCAGAGGACAGGGGGCTCGTATACGCAGTATTTT. Its protein product is CASRQRTGGSYTQYF.